The next 26 T cell receptor beta chains were all read from a single sample in a study of beta chain features in type 1 diabetes. The whole isolated RNA underwent reverse transcription, so sequencing captured expressed TCRB transcripts. Here immunoSEQ multiplex PCR was the method, and the copy in TCRdb shows in-frame clones only, minus some. Of 810,000 or so clones in the sample, roughly 15% were seen once. The sample taken for sequencing was naive CD4+ T cells from blood. These receptors originate from a woman aged 18 to 35 in good health.

A few counts support this clone. This rearrangement joins TRBV5-1 to TRBJ2-3, with 8 bases lining up with TRBD1. The CDR3 length is 16 residues. Trimming removed 2 bases from V and 4 bases from J; junction bases left unmatched: 9. The germline V gene has CDR1 SGHRS and CDR2 YFSETQ. CDR3 sequence (DNA): TGCGCCAGCAGCTTCTTCGGGACAGGACCCGCAGATACGCAGTATTTT. Translating gives CASSFFGTGPADTQYF.

This clone was found a few times. V usage is TRBV6-1 and J usage is TRBJ1-5; maybe TRBD1 (6 bases). The CDR3 consists of 15 residues. V was shortened by 6 bases and J by 11 bases, with 23 bases between the two germline ends. Germline lookup yields CDR1 MNHNS and CDR2 SASEGT. The CDR3 region has the DNA TGTGCCAGCAGATCTTCCCCCGGGACAAGAACGTCCCAGCATTTT. Protein: CASRSSPGTRTSQHF.

The DNA of the CDR3 is TGTGCCAGCAGCTTTTGGGTACGCACAGATACGCAGTATTTT. Amino acids: CASSFWVRTDTQYF. The chain carries TRBV7-2 and TRBJ2-3; D not resolved. The germline gives CDR1 SGHTA, CDR2 FQGNSA. The CDR3 covers 14 residues. V was trimmed by 3 bases and J by 1 base, leaving 8 bases between them.

A word on this clone: Other DNA sequences in the same sample also yield this CDR3. This chain connects TRBV18 to TRBJ2-7, with D perhaps matching TRBD1 (5 bases). The germline CDR1 and CDR2 sequences are KGHSH and LQKENI. The V end was cut by 0 bases, the J end by 5 bases, with 8 bases between. The CDR3 contains 13 residues. This chain's CDR3 is CASSPPSRDEQYF. Written as DNA, the CDR3 is TGTGCCAGCTCACCACCCTCCAGGGACGAGCAGTACTTC.

The chain employs TRBV28 and TRBJ2-5, with TRBD1 matching 9 bases. Trimming at V came to 5 bases and at J to 5 bases, leaving 12 bases not matched to a gene. Per the germline V gene, CDR1 is MDHEN and CDR2 is SYDVKM. The length of the CDR3 is 16 residues. CDR3 coding DNA: TGTGCCAGCAGTGAGACCGGGACAGGGAGACGGGAGACCCAGTACTTC. It yields the protein CASSETGTGRRETQYF.

The chain carries TRBV6-1 and TRBJ2-5; D unresolved. The CDR3 totals 11 residues. V lost 1 base and J 5 bases, leaving 2 bases between the germline ends. Germline CDR1 and CDR2: MNHNS and SASEGT. CDR3 sequence reads: CASSEEETQYF. In DNA form, the CDR3 reads TGTGCCAGCAGTGAAGAGGAGACCCAGTACTTC.

The chain has TRBV28 and TRBJ2-1; 10 nucleotides match TRBD2. The CDR3 extends over 15 amino acids. Germline V gives CDR1 MDHEN, CDR2 SYDVKM. Losses at the gene ends were 5 bases for V and 7 bases for J; bases not matched to a gene: 8. This CDR3 reads CASSPPAGGRNEQFF. The CDR3 DNA reads as TGTGCCAGCAGTCCCCCAGCGGGAGGGCGTAATGAGCAGTTCTTC.

Turning to this clone: The identical CDR3 is also encoded by other nucleotide sequences in the sample. The V call is TRBV7-2, the J call TRBJ2-3; 12 bases are a match to TRBD2. Germline V gene lookup returns CDR1 SGHTA and CDR2 FQGNSA. CDR3 length: 16 amino acids. Trimming removed 4 bases from V and 1 base from J; junction bases left unmatched: 3. The CDR3 loop reads CASSYLAGGGTDTQYF. For the CDR3, the DNA is TGTGCCAGCAGCTACCTAGCGGGAGGGGGCACAGATACGCAGTATTTT. Full variable domain (outside the CDR3, taken from reference TRBV7-2 and TRBJ2-3): GAGVSQSPSNKVTEKGKDVELRCDPISGHTALYWYRQSLGQGLEFLIYFQGNSAPDKSGLPSDRFSAERTGGSVSTLTIQRTQQEDSAVYLCASSYLAGGGTDTQYFGPGTRLTVL.

The chain uses TRBV19 and TRBJ2-3; D possibly corresponds to TRBD1 (6 bases). The CDR3 spans 18 residues. The germline CDR1 and CDR2 sequences are LNHDA and SQIVND (reference sequence). V lost 2 bases, J lost 0 bases, and 18 bases lay in between. The CDR3 loop is CASSIRVGPGHSTDTQYF. The CDR3 coding sequence is TGTGCCAGTAGTATACGCGTCGGTCCGGGACACAGCACAGATACGCAGTATTTT.

The V gene is TRBV15, the J gene TRBJ1-4; 8 bases map to TRBD1. The CDR3 contains 14 residues. CDR1 and CDR2 (germline): LNHNV, YYDKDF (reference sequence). V was clipped by 2 bases and J by 8 bases; unmatched bases: 4. This chain's CDR3 is CATSRSTGVEKLFF. CDR3 nucleotides: TGTGCCACCAGCAGATCGACAGGGGTCGAAAAACTGTTTTTT.

The CDR3 region has the DNA TGTGCCAGCAGCCGTTACCGGGACAGGGGTGGCGAGCAGTACTTC. Translating it yields CASSRYRDRGGEQYF. V and J are TRBV11-2 and TRBJ2-7; 10 bases line up with TRBD1. The junction had 10 bases not matched to a gene; V was cut back by 5 bases and J by 6 bases. The CDR3 loop spans 15 amino acids. Germline-derived CDR1 and CDR2 are SGHAT and FQNNGV.

The chain employs TRBV15 and TRBJ1-5, with 7 bases lining up with TRBD1. The germline gives CDR1 LNHNV, CDR2 YYDKDF (reference sequence). The CDR3 is 16 amino acids. The ends lost 5 bases at V and 0 bases at J; junction bases unmatched: 7. DNA for the CDR3: TGTGCCACCAGCGGTACAGGGGTGGTTAGCAATCAGCCCCAGCATTTT. This gives the protein CATSGTGVVSNQPQHF.

A few counts support this clone. The chain joins TRBV5-6 to TRBJ1-4, with TRBD1 matching 9 bases. The CDR3 totals 16 residues. V shed 3 bases and J 10 bases; nucleotides not matched to a gene: 13. Germline CDR1 SGHDT, CDR2 YYEEEE. CDR3 nucleotide sequence: TGTGCCAGCAGCTCCCATCCGGGACAGGGACTTGGAAAACTGTTTTTT. It codes for CASSSHPGQGLGKLFF.

This clone was observed a handful of times. This chain joins TRBV19 and TRBJ1-1, with TRBD1 identical over 8 bases. Germline values: CDR1 LNHDA, CDR2 SQIVND (reference sequence). This CDR3 is built from 13 residues. V trimming: 8 bases; J trimming: 3 bases; junction bases outside the gene matches: 5. The CDR3: CASHQTGDTEAFF. The CDR3 coding sequence is TGTGCCAGTCACCAGACAGGGGACACTGAAGCTTTCTTT.

This rearrangement joins TRBV2 to TRBJ2-1; no firm D call. The CDR3 has 16 amino acids. Looked up from germline, CDR1 is SNHLY and CDR2 is FYNNEI. The V end lost 5 bases, the J end lost 0 bases, and 14 bases lay between the germline ends. CDR3 in amino acids: CASSSSSAASYNEQFF. The CDR3, as DNA: TGTGCCAGCAGTAGCAGCTCTGCCGCCTCCTACAATGAGCAGTTCTTC.

V and J are TRBV4-3 and TRBJ1-1; D is unclear. The length of the CDR3 is 15 residues. Germline CDR1 LGHNA, CDR2 YSLEER. Between the trimmed V and J ends, which lost 1 base and 0 bases, there was a span of 9 bases. The CDR3, as DNA: TGCGCCAGCAGCCAAGGCGTAGTGATGAACACTGAAGCTTTCTTT. It encodes CASSQGVVMNTEAFF.

This clone was recorded a few times. This sample also contains other DNA sequences that code for the same CDR3. The rearrangement joins TRBV28 to TRBJ2-7; D not certain. The V end was cut by 3 bases, the J end by 4 bases, with 7 bases between. Germline V lookup: CDR1 MDHEN, CDR2 SYDVKM. The CDR3 covers 12 residues. CDR3 DNA sequence: TGTGCCAGCAGTTTGGCCGGGTACGAGCAGTACTTC. Translated: CASSLAGYEQYF.

CDR3 in DNA: TGCGCCAGCGGAAGACAGGGAAGCGGGGAGCTGTTTTTT. The encoded protein is CASGRQGSGELFF. J is TRBJ2-2 and V is TRBV10-2; the match to TRBD1 covers 7 bases. The CDR3 is 13 residues long. Germline V CDR1 and CDR2: WSHSY, SAAADI. V was pared by 8 bases and J by 7 bases, with 7 bases of the junction left unmatched.

The chain is built from TRBV6-1 and TRBJ2-2; D not certain. The CDR3 extends over 14 amino acids. Germline V CDR1 and CDR2: MNHNS, SASEGT. V was shortened by 8 bases and J by 7 bases, with 17 bases between the two germline ends. CDR3 in amino acids: CASFGSRWGGELFF. The CDR3 nucleotides read TGTGCCAGCTTTGGGTCCCGTTGGGGCGGGGAGCTGTTTTTT.

Only a few counts were recorded for this clone. One end of the junction fails to match germline, which may point to a read error. The gene calls are TRBV7-7 and TRBJ2-5; 9 nucleotides match TRBD1. CDR1 and CDR2 (germline): SSHAT, FNYEAQ (reference sequence). This CDR3 is built from 17 residues. Written as DNA, the CDR3 is TGTGCTAGCAGCTTAGGCACGGGACAGGGCGCTATCGAGACCCAGTACTTC. It is translated as CASSLGTGQGAIETQYF.

V is TRBV19 and J is TRBJ2-5, with 10 bases fitting TRBD2. CDR3 length: 16 residues. The junction had 10 bases not matched to a gene; V was cut back by 5 bases and J by 4 bases. Looked up from germline, CDR1 is LNHDA and CDR2 is SQIVND (reference sequence). CDR3: CASSGSSGSRGETQYF. CDR3 nucleotides: TGTGCCAGTAGTGGGTCTAGCGGGAGTCGTGGAGAGACCCAGTACTTC.

This clone was detected a few times. The V call is TRBV7-9, the J call TRBJ2-2; no firm D call. The V end lost 2 bases, the J end lost 1 base, and 5 bases lay between the germline ends. Germline V gene lookup returns CDR1 SEHNR and CDR2 FQNEAQ (reference sequence). The CDR3 spans 14 residues. The CDR3 protein is CASSLLLNTGELFF. Written as DNA, the CDR3 is TGTGCCAGCAGCTTATTGCTGAACACCGGGGAGCTGTTTTTT.

The chain is built from TRBV11-2 and TRBJ2-1; TRBD2 matches at 13 bases. With 7 bases clipped from V and 6 bases from J, the junction kept 9 bases outside the gene matches. This CDR3 spans 16 amino acids. CDR1 is SGHAT, CDR2 FQNNGV, per germline. CDR3 region: CASKALGLAGINEQFF. CDR3 bases: TGTGCCAGCAAAGCCTTGGGACTAGCGGGAATCAATGAGCAGTTCTTC.

For this clone: One junction end disagrees with the germline gene, perhaps due to a read error. This chain joins TRBV7-8 and TRBJ2-5; 15 positions agree with TRBD2. The germline gives CDR1 SGHVS, CDR2 FQNEAQ. The CDR3 totals 18 residues. CDR3 nucleotide sequence: TGTGCCAGCAGTTTAGGGACTAGCGGGAGGAGTTGGGGGGAGACCCAGTACTTC. Protein product: CASSLGTSGRSWGETQYF.

The chain couples TRBV11-2 to TRBJ1-2; D might be TRBD1 (6 bases). This CDR3 contains 14 residues. Germline CDR1 reads SGHAT; CDR2 reads FQNNGV. The V end was cut by 0 bases, the J end by 5 bases, with 10 bases between. The CDR3 loop is CASSLDVRGYGYTF. Written as DNA, the CDR3 is TGTGCCAGCAGCTTAGATGTCAGGGGTTATGGCTACACCTTC.

This clone was seen only a few times. CDR3 region: CASSQAPGTYEQYF. The CDR3 DNA follows: TGTGCCAGCAGCCAGGCACCAGGGACCTACGAGCAGTACTTC. This chain links TRBV7-3 with TRBJ2-7, with D perhaps TRBD1 (5 bases). Trimming left V 5 bases short and J 2 bases short, with 13 bases between. The CDR3 length is 14 residues. Germline CDR1 SGHTA, CDR2 FQGTGA.